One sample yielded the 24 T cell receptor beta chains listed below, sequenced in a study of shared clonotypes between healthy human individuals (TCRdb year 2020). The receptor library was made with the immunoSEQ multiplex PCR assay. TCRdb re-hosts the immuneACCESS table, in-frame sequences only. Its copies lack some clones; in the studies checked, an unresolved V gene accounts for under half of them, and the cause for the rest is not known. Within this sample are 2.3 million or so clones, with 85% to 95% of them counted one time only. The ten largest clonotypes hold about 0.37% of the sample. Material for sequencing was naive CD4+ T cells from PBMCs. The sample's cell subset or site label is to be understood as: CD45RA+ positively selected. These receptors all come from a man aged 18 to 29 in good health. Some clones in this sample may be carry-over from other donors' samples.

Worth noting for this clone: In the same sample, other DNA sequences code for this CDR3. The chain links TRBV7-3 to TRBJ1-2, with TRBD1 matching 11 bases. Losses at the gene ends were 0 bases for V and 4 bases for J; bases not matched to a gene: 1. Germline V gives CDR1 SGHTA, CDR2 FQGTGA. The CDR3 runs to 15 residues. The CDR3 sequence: CASSLTGQGGYGYTF. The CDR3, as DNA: TGTGCCAGCAGCTTAACGGGACAGGGGGGCTATGGCTACACCTTC.

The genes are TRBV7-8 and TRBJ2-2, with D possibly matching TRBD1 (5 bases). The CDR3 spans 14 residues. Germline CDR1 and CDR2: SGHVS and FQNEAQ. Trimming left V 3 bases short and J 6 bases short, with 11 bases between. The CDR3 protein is CASSFRSGPGELFF. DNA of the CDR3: TGTGCCAGCAGCTTTCGTTCAGGGCCCGGGGAGCTGTTTTTT. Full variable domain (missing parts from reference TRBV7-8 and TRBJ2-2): GAGVSQSPRYKVAKRGQDVALRCDPISGHVSLFWYQQALGQGPEFLTYFQNEAQLDKSGLPSDRFFAERPEGSVSTLKIQRTQQEDSAVYLCASSFRSGPGELFFGEGSRLTVL.

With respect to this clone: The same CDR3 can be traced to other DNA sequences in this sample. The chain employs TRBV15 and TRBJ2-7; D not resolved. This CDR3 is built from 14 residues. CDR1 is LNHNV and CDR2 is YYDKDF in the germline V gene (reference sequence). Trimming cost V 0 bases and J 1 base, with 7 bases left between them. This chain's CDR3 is CATSRDMGSYEQYF. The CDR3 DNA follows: TGTGCCACCAGCAGAGATATGGGTTCCTACGAGCAGTACTTC.

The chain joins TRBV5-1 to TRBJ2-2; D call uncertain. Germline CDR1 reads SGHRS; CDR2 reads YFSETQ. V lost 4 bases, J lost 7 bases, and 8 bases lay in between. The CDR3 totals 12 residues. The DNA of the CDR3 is TGCGCCAGCAGCCTTGACCGCGGGGAGCTGTTTTTT. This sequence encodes CASSLDRGELFF.

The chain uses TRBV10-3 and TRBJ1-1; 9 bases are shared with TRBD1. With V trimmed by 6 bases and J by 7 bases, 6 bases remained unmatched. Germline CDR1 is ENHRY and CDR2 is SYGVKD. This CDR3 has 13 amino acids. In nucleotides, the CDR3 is TGTGCCATCAGAAAACAGGGGGCTATTGAAGCTTTCTTT. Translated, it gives CAIRKQGAIEAFF.

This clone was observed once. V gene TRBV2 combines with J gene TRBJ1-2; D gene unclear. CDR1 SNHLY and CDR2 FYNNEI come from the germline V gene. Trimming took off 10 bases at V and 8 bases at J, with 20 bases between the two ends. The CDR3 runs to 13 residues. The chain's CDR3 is CATQNGGLEGYTF. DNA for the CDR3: TGTGCCACCCAGAATGGCGGTCTGGAAGGCTACACCTTC.

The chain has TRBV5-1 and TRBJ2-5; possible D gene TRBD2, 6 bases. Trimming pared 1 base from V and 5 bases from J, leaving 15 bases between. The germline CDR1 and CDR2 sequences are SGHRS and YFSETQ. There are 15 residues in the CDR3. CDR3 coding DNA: TGCGCCAGCAGCTTGACTAGCCCAACGGGGGAGACCCAGTACTTC. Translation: CASSLTSPTGETQYF.

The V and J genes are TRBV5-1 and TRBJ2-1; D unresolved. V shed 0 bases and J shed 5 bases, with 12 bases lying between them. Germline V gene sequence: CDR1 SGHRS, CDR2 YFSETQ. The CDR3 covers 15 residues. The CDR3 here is CASSLVLGPDNEQFF. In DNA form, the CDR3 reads TGCGCCAGCAGCTTGGTCCTTGGGCCGGACAATGAGCAGTTCTTC.

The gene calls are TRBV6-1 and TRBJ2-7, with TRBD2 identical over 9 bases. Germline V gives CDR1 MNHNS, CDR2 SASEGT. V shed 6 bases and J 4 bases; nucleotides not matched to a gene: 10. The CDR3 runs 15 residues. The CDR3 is CASRAVTSGRYEQYF. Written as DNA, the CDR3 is TGTGCCAGCAGGGCCGTGACTAGCGGAAGGTACGAGCAGTACTTC.

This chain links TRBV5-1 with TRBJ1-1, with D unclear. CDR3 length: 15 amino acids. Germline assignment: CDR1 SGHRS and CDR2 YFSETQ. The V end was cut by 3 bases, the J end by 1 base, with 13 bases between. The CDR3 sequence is CASSSQTTPNTEAFF. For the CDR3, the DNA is TGCGCCAGCAGCTCCCAGACGACACCGAACACTGAAGCTTTCTTT.

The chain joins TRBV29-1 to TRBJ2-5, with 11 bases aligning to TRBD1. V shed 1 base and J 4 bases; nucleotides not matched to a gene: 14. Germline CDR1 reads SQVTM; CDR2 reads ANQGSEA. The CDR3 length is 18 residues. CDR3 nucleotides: TGCAGCGTTGAAGTAATCTCTTTAAGGGACAGGGGGGGAGAGACCCAGTACTTC. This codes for CSVEVISLRDRGGETQYF.

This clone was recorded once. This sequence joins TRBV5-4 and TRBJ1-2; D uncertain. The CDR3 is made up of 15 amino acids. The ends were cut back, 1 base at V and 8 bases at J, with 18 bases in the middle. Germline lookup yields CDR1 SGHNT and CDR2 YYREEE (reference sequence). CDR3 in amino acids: CASSLWSAGLPGYTF. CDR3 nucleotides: TGTGCCAGCAGCTTGTGGTCAGCGGGATTACCCGGCTACACCTTC.

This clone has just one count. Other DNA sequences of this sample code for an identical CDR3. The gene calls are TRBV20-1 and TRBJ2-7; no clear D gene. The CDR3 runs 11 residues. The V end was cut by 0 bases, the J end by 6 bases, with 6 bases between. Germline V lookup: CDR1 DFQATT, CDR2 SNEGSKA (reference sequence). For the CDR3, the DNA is TGCAGTGCTAGAGATCTCGGCGAGCAGTACTTC. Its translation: CSARDLGEQYF.

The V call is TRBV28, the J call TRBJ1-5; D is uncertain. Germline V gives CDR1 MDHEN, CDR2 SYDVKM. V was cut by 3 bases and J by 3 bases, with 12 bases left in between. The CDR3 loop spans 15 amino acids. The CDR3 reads CASSFGVNNNQPQHF. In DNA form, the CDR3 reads TGTGCCAGCAGTTTCGGGGTGAATAACAATCAGCCCCAGCATTTT.

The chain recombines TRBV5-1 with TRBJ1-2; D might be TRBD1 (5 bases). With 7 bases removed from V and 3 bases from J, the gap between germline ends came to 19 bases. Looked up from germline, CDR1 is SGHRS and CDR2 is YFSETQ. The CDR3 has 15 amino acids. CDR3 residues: CASRPLPGPDYGYTF. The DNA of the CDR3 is TGCGCCAGCCGTCCCCTCCCGGGACCTGACTATGGCTACACCTTC.

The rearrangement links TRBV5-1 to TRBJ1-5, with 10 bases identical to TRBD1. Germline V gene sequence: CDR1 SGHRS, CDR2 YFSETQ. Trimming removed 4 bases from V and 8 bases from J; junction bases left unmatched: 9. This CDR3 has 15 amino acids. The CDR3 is CASSLGTGEGKPQHF. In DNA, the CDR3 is TGCGCCAGCAGCCTAGGGACAGGGGAGGGAAAGCCCCAGCATTTT.

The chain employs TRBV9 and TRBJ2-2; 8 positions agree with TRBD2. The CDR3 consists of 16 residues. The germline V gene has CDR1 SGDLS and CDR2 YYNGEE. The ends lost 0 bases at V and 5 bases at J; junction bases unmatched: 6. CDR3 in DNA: TGTGCCAGCAGCGTAGGGAGCGGGAGTAGGACCGGGGAGCTGTTTTTT. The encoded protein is CASSVGSGSRTGELFF.

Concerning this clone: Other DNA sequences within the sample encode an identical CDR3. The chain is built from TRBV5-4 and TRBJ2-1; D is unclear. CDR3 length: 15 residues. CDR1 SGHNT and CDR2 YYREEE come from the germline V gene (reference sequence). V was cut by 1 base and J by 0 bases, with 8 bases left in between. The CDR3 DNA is TGTGCCAGCAGCTTGTCCAGAAGCTCCTACAATGAGCAGTTCTTC. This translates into CASSLSRSSYNEQFF.

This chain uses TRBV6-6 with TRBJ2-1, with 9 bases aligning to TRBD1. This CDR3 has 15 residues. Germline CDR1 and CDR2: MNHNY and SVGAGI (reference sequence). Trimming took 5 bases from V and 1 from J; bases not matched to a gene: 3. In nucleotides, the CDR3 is TGTGCCAGCAGTGATGGACAGGGGTCCTACAATGAGCAGTTCTTC. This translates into CASSDGQGSYNEQFF.

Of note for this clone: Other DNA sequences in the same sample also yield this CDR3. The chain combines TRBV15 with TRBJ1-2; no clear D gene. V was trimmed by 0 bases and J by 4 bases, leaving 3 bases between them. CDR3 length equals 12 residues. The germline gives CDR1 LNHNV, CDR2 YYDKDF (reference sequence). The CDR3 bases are TGTGCCACCAGCAGAGATTCCTATGGCTACACCTTC. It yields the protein CATSRDSYGYTF.

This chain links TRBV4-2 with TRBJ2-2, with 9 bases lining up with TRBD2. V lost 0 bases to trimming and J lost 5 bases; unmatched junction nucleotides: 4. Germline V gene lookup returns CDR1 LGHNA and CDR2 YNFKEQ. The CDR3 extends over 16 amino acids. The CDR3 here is CASSQDGLAGTGELFF. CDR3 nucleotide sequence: TGTGCCAGCAGCCAAGATGGGCTAGCGGGAACCGGGGAGCTGTTTTTT.

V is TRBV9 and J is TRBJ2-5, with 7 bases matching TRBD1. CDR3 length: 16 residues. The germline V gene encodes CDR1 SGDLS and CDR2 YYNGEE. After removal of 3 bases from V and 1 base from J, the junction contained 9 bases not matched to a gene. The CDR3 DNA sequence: TGTGCCAGCAGCGCCAATCCGACAGGGCCCCAAGAGACCCAGTACTTC. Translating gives CASSANPTGPQETQYF.

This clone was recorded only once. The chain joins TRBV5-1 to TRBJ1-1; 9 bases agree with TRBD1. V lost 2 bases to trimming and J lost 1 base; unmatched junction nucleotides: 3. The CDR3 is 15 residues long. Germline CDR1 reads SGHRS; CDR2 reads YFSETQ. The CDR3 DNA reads TGCGCCAGCAGCTTACAGGGGGCGCCGAACACTGAAGCTTTCTTT. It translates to CASSLQGAPNTEAFF.

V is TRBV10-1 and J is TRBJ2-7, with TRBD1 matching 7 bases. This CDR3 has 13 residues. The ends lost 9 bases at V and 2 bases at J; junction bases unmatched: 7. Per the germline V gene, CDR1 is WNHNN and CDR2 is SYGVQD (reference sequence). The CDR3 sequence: CARQGIRTYEQYF. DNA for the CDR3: TGCGCCAGACAGGGGATAAGGACCTACGAGCAGTACTTC.